This TCR beta chain appears in the sequencing data of a study of T-cell reconstitution after alpha-beta-depleted transplantation in children. General study findings and limits: Several hundred rapidly expanded clones from non-depleted graft cells reportedly supplied alpha-beta T cells about two months post-transplant. Day-60 TCRbeta diversity that was high in some patients was derived from surviving recipient T cells and thymic progenitors. Fresh T-cell production supplied most of the T-cell counts and diversity seen one year after transplant.

CDR3 length: 15 residues. The germline V gene has CDR1 SEHNR and CDR2 FQNEAQ (reference sequence). With 1 base clipped from V and 1 base from J, the junction kept 3 bases outside the gene matches. This clonotype was observed a few times. Its antigen is as yet unknown. Unique molecular identifiers were used in preparing the TCRbeta library. TCRdb called the PCR reads again in MiXCR, with one record for every CDR3 protein. The data show a few hundred thousand distinct CDR3 sequences, with under 20% seen just once and 29% held by the top ten. This TCR derives from a boy less than two years old who had a stem cell transplant for Wiskott-Aldrich syndrome, so the T cells may come from the graft donor. V is TRBV7-9 and J is TRBJ2-5, with 7 nucleotides matching TRBD2. The material sequenced was PBMCs, mostly from graft donor cells, taken 360 days after TCRalphabeta/CD19-depleted stem cell transplant. CDR3 coding DNA: TGTGCCAGCAGCTTAGTGGCTAGCGGCCAAGAGACCCAGTACTTC. It encodes CASSLVASGQETQYF.